The 26 T cell receptor beta chains below were found in one sample sequenced in a study of OX40 agonist ivuxolimab in advanced cancers. TCRdb's table, derived via immunoSEQ multiplex PCR, lists solely in-frame clones and lacks some. The table lists about 62,000 clones, roughly 82% of them singletons, with 2% to 3% in the top ten. Sequenced material: CD4+ or CD8+ T cells sorted from blood, taken in a trial of the OX40 agonist ivuxolimab. The receptors derive from an adult with an advanced solid tumor such as melanoma, head and neck, liver or kidney cancer.

This clone was counted between two and nine times. The chain joins TRBV7-2 to TRBJ2-7, with TRBD2 matching over 8 bases. Germline V CDR1 and CDR2: SGHTA, FQGNSA. Trimming at V came to 5 bases and at J to 7 bases, leaving 10 bases not matched to a gene. This CDR3 spans 14 amino acids. CDR3 sequence (DNA): TGTGCCAGCAGCCCCTGGCGGGGGGTGGGGGAGCAGTACTTC. Its translation is CASSPWRGVGEQYF.

This clone came up once. The chain combines TRBV7-8 with TRBJ1-4; D ambiguous. CDR1 and CDR2 (germline): SGHVS, FQNEAQ. CDR3 length: 14 residues. V lost 5 bases, J lost 8 bases, and 15 bases lay in between. The CDR3 bases are TGTGCCAGCAGCCCTCGGACCCTGAGAGAAAAACTGTTTTTT. Translated, it gives CASSPRTLREKLFF. Supplemented by reference TRBV7-8 and TRBJ1-4, the full variable domain reads GAGVSQSPRYKVAKRGQDVALRCDPISGHVSLFWYQQALGQGPEFLTYFQNEAQLDKSGLPSDRFFAERPEGSVSTLKIQRTQQEDSAVYLCASSPRTLREKLFFGSGTQLSVL.

The chain has TRBV11-1 and TRBJ2-2; D call uncertain. V was pared by 1 base and J by 0 bases, with 3 bases between. The CDR3 totals 14 residues. Germline V gene data show CDR1 as SGHAT and CDR2 as FQDESV (reference sequence). The CDR3 coding sequence is TGTGCCAGCAGCTTAGATGCGAACACCGGGGAGCTGTTTTTT. As protein: CASSLDANTGELFF.

This chain links TRBV7-2 with TRBJ2-1; TRBD2 agrees at 9 bases. Germline trimming cut 5 bases from V and 0 bases from J; bases unmatched to any gene: 8. Germline CDR1 SGHTA, CDR2 FQGNSA. The CDR3 is made up of 17 amino acids. CDR3 region: CASSRQAGGSSYNEQFF. The CDR3 coding sequence is TGTGCCAGCAGCCGCCAGGCGGGGGGGAGCTCCTACAATGAGCAGTTCTTC.

The V gene is TRBV2, the J gene TRBJ1-3; maybe TRBD1 (5 bases). The CDR3 totals 14 residues. Trimming shortened V by 3 bases and J by 4 bases, and 10 bases separated the two germline ends. Germline-derived CDR1 and CDR2 are SNHLY and FYNNEI. The chain's CDR3 is CASSEGVVGNTIYF. In DNA form, the CDR3 reads TGTGCCAGCAGTGAGGGGGTTGTCGGAAACACCATATATTTT. Combining the CDR3 with reference TRBV2 and TRBJ1-3 gives the whole variable domain EPEVTQTPSHQVTQMGQEVILRCVPISNHLYFYWYRQILGQKVEFLVSFYNNEISEKSEIFDDQFSVERPDGSNFTLKIRSTKLEDSAMYFCASSEGVVGNTIYFGEGSWLTVV.

The genes are TRBV7-2 and TRBJ2-2; D is unresolved. CDR1 and CDR2 from the germline V gene are SGHTA and FQGNSA. The CDR3 spans 14 residues. Trimming cost V 1 base and J 4 bases, with 7 bases left between them. The CDR3 reads CASSLESFTGELFF. The CDR3 DNA is TGTGCCAGCAGCTTAGAGAGTTTCACCGGGGAGCTGTTTTTT. The entire variable domain, with the rest obtained from reference TRBV7-2 and TRBJ2-2, is as follows: GAGVSQSPSNKVTEKGKDVELRCDPISGHTALYWYRQSLGQGLEFLIYFQGNSAPDKSGLPSDRFSAERTGGSVSTLTIQRTQQEDSAVYLCASSLESFTGELFFGEGSRLTVL.

The genes are TRBV11-3 and TRBJ1-5; D is ambiguous. This CDR3 has 16 residues. The germline V gene encodes CDR1 SGHNT and CDR2 YENEEA. V was clipped by 0 bases and J by 7 bases, with 16 bases between them. CDR3 sequence reads: CASSLEIPVRGQPQHF. The CDR3 DNA reads TGTGCCAGCAGCTTAGAGATACCCGTACGTGGGCAGCCCCAGCATTTT.

For this clone: Other DNA sequences in this specimen translate into the identical CDR3. The chain couples TRBV5-4 to TRBJ2-1; 7 bases map to TRBD1. Looked up from germline, CDR1 is SGHNT and CDR2 is YYREEE (reference sequence). The CDR3 totals 15 residues. V lost 0 bases, J lost 0 bases, and 0 bases stayed unmatched. This CDR3 is CASSLDRGSYNEQFF. The CDR3 region has the DNA TGTGCCAGCAGCTTGGACAGGGGCTCCTACAATGAGCAGTTCTTC.

V gene TRBV7-3 combines with J gene TRBJ2-6, with a possible D match to TRBD1 (5 bases). From germline, CDR1 is SGHTA and CDR2 FQGTGA. V was cut by 5 bases and J by 0 bases, with 14 bases left in between. The CDR3 is made up of 17 amino acids. CDR3 sequence (DNA): TGTGCCAGCAGCCTGACGGGCAGGGCCTCTGGGGCCAACGTCCTGACTTTC. Translation gives CASSLTGRASGANVLTF.

The gene calls are TRBV2 and TRBJ2-5; D possibly corresponds to TRBD2 (6 bases). The V gene lost 7 bases and the J gene lost 5 bases, with 14 bases spanning the gap. Germline V gene sequence: CDR1 SNHLY, CDR2 FYNNEI. The CDR3 totals 13 residues. The CDR3 protein is CASTVRGGETQYF. The CDR3 DNA reads as TGTGCCAGCACCGTACGCGGAGGGGAGACCCAGTACTTC.

The V call is TRBV6-1, the J call TRBJ1-2; no definite D call. V gave up 11 bases and J gave up 6 bases, with 16 bases separating them. Per the germline V gene, CDR1 is MNHNS and CDR2 is SASEGT. The CDR3 runs to 12 residues. This CDR3 is CAAHARVDGYTF. The CDR3 region has the DNA TGTGCCGCGCATGCAAGGGTCGATGGCTACACCTTC.

The chain is built from TRBV6-5 and TRBJ2-1; 8 nucleotides agree with TRBD1. The V gene end was trimmed by 7 bases and the J gene end by 5 bases; junction bases not matched to a gene: 4. The CDR3 covers 13 residues. In germline, CDR1 is MNHEY, CDR2 SVGAGI. The CDR3 loop is CASTGGLNNEQFF. In DNA form, the CDR3 reads TGTGCCAGCACAGGGGGCTTGAACAATGAGCAGTTCTTC.

The chain combines TRBV5-1 with TRBJ2-3; 9 nucleotides agree with TRBD2. CDR3 size: 16 residues. The ends lost 4 bases at V and 5 bases at J; junction bases unmatched: 11. CDR1 is SGHRS, CDR2 YFSETQ, per germline. CDR3 nucleotide sequence: TGCGCCAGCAGCGTTAGCGGGGGATCCGTTAGAGATACGCAGTATTTT. Translated: CASSVSGGSVRDTQYF. Supplemented by reference TRBV5-1 and TRBJ2-3, the full variable domain reads KAGVTQTPRYLIKTRGQQVTLSCSPISGHRSVSWYQQTPGQGLQFLFEYFSETQRNKGNFPGRFSGRQFSNSRSEMNVSTLELGDSALYLCASSVSGGSVRDTQYFGPGTRLTVL.

The CDR3 sequence: CASSPLGQGETQYF. The CDR3 nucleotides are TGTGCCAGCTCACCATTGGGACAGGGAGAGACCCAGTACTTC. The rearrangement uses TRBV18 and TRBJ2-5; 9 nucleotides match TRBD1. Per the germline V gene, CDR1 is KGHSH and CDR2 is LQKENI. CDR3 length equals 14 residues. The trim removed 2 bases at V and 4 bases at J, leaving 2 bases unmatched.

This chain joins TRBV18 and TRBJ1-6, with D maybe TRBD1 (5 bases). V was pared by 3 bases and J by 6 bases, with 15 bases between. CDR1 and CDR2 from the germline V gene are KGHSH and LQKENI. CDR3 length: 16 amino acids. As DNA, the CDR3 is TGTGCCAGCTCACCCGGGTCCCCAGGGAGTAATTCACCCCTCCACTTT. It specifies CASSPGSPGSNSPLHF.

The chain carries TRBV19 and TRBJ2-6; D not resolved. V was cut by 4 bases and J by 0 bases, with 7 bases left in between. The CDR3 totals 15 residues. CDR1 is LNHDA and CDR2 is SQIVND in the germline V gene (reference sequence). The CDR3 DNA sequence: TGTGCCAGTAGTACCCGGACCTCTGGGGCCAACGTCCTGACTTTC. Amino acids: CASSTRTSGANVLTF.

This chain links TRBV6-5 with TRBJ2-7; 9 nucleotides align to TRBD1. CDR3 length: 15 residues. V was clipped by 0 bases and J by 6 bases; unmatched bases: 6. Germline CDR1 is MNHEY and CDR2 is SVGAGI. CDR3 loop: CASSYSGQGKGEQYF. The DNA of the CDR3 is TGTGCCAGCAGTTACTCGGGACAGGGAAAAGGCGAGCAGTACTTC.

The chain recombines TRBV5-1 with TRBJ1-1; D uncertain. CDR3 length equals 13 residues. With 6 bases removed from V and 3 bases from J, the gap between germline ends came to 12 bases. In germline, CDR1 is SGHRS, CDR2 YFSETQ. The CDR3 DNA follows: TGCGCCAGCAAGGATCCGCAGGACACTGAAGCTTTCTTT. Amino acids: CASKDPQDTEAFF.

The chain has TRBV28 and TRBJ1-1; D uncertain. CDR1 is MDHEN and CDR2 is SYDVKM in the germline V gene. The V gene lost 8 bases and the J gene lost 9 bases, with 16 bases spanning the gap. There are 12 residues in the CDR3. The CDR3 is CASHSRREKAFF. In DNA form, the CDR3 reads TGTGCCAGCCATTCACGTAGAGAGAAAGCTTTCTTT.

The chain employs TRBV12-5 and TRBJ2-7; 9 bases fit TRBD1. J gave up 3 bases and V 6 bases, and 6 bases lay outside the gene matches. The germline V gene has CDR1 LGHNT and CDR2 FRNRAP. The CDR3 sequence is 14 residues long. The CDR3 DNA is TGTGCTAGTGGCCCAGGACAGGGGCTCTACGAGCAGTACTTC. Amino acids: CASGPGQGLYEQYF.

This clone was found once. This sequence joins TRBV28 and TRBJ1-2, with D maybe TRBD1 (6 bases). Trimming stripped 4 bases from V and 3 bases from J, with 24 bases between. Germline V gene sequence: CDR1 MDHEN, CDR2 SYDVKM. The CDR3 is made up of 18 amino acids. The CDR3 nucleotides are TGTGCCAGCAGTTCCCCCCGACAGGCTACTGGGCGTCACTATGGCTACACCTTC. As protein: CASSSPRQATGRHYGYTF.

This clone was observed a handful of times. The chain couples TRBV28 to TRBJ1-1; unclear D gene. The germline CDR1 and CDR2 sequences are MDHEN and SYDVKM. V was trimmed by 10 bases and J by 8 bases, leaving 14 bases between them. This CDR3 has 11 amino acids. In DNA form, the CDR3 reads TGTGCCATCATAATGGGTCTCGAAGCTTTCTTT. It translates to CAIIMGLEAFF.

The V call is TRBV2, the J call TRBJ2-3; no clear D gene. V was clipped by 6 bases and J by 2 bases, with 15 bases between them. Germline CDR1 SNHLY, CDR2 FYNNEI. The CDR3 runs to 15 residues. This CDR3 reads CASSIERPHTDTQYF. CDR3 in DNA: TGTGCCAGCAGCATAGAGAGGCCGCACACAGATACGCAGTATTTT.

The V gene is TRBV7-2, the J gene TRBJ1-1, with D uncertain. Germline CDR1 SGHTA, CDR2 FQGNSA. This CDR3 is built from 15 residues. Trimming shortened V by 2 bases and J by 0 bases, and 10 bases separated the two germline ends. CDR3 nucleotide sequence: TGTGCCAGCAGCTTATACGTCAGGCTGAACACTGAAGCTTTCTTT. As protein: CASSLYVRLNTEAFF.

V and J are TRBV2 and TRBJ1-2; D not resolved. The CDR3 totals 13 residues. Germline loops: CDR1 SNHLY, CDR2 FYNNEI. V was pared by 2 bases and J by 5 bases, with 9 bases between. For the CDR3, the DNA is TGTGCCAGCAGTGAACGAATGGATTATGGCTACACCTTC. Translating it yields CASSERMDYGYTF.

The gene calls are TRBV4-1 and TRBJ2-2; the D gene is possibly TRBD2 (6 bases). CDR1 and CDR2 from the germline V gene are MGHRA and YSYEKL. The V end was cut by 0 bases, the J end by 4 bases, with 12 bases between. The CDR3 is 16 amino acids. This CDR3 reads CASSQDPGGTTGELFF. For the CDR3, the DNA is TGCGCCAGCAGCCAAGATCCGGGCGGGACCACCGGGGAGCTGTTTTTT.